Sequencing of this T cell receptor beta chain was carried out in a study of blood T cell repertoires in COVID-19. Study background: The United States, Italy and Spain were the sources of the acute and convalescent COVID-19 samples. The cDNA or gDNA used as material had been derived from T cells, B-cell-depleted T cells, or PBMCs.

Some clones are missing from TCRdb's copy, which holds only in-frame ones; the method was immunoSEQ multiplex PCR. The table has roughly 100,000 clones, roughly nine tenths seen once. The germline V gene encodes CDR1 MNHEY and CDR2 SVGAGI. The CDR3 consists of 13 residues. The V end lost 8 bases, the J end lost 7 bases, and 17 bases lay between the germline ends. The chain has TRBV6-5 and TRBJ1-1; D is perhaps TRBD1 (5 bases). The source is a woman aged 60-75 years with acute or convalescent COVID-19. Source material: peripheral blood. This chain's CDR3 is CASRVFREGEAFF. The DNA for the CDR3 is TGTGCCAGCCGGGTTTTCAGGGAAGGTGAAGCTTTCTTT.